The 2 T cell receptor beta chains below were found in one sample sequenced in a study of cytomegalovirus exposure and HLA in healthy donors. The PCR used 60 Vbeta and 13 Jbeta primers. Libraries were prepared by immunoSEQ multiplex PCR; TCRdb keeps only in-frame clonotypes and omits some of them. The sample holds over 100,000 clones, more than 70% seen once. The sample comprised PBMCs. All receptors derive from a man between 45 and 60 years old in good health and CMV-seropositive.

The table lists this clone with a few counts. The chain employs TRBV11-2 and TRBJ2-1, with 9 bases matching TRBD1. Trimming cost V 2 bases and J 6 bases; bases outside gene matches: 8. Germline CDR1 reads SGHAT; CDR2 reads FQNNGV. The CDR3 runs to 16 residues. The CDR3 loop is CASSLFQQGAGNEQFF. The CDR3 DNA sequence: TGTGCCAGCAGCTTATTCCAACAGGGGGCTGGCAATGAGCAGTTCTTC.

Written as DNA, the CDR3 is TGTGCCAGCAGTTCGGGACAGGGGGCATTTGGCTACACCTTC. Its protein is CASSSGQGAFGYTF. V and J are TRBV7-2 and TRBJ1-2, with TRBD1 identical over 12 bases. The CDR3 has 14 residues. Germline V gene lookup returns CDR1 SGHTA and CDR2 FQGNSA. Germline trimming cut 6 bases from V and 7 bases from J; bases unmatched to any gene: 6.